This TCR beta chain was sequenced during a study of low-dose radiotherapy and immunotherapy resistance in tumors. Relative to its sample, this clonotype is medium-sized (0.01 to 0.1%). Time point meaning: before trial treatment. CDR3 length: 15 residues. Germline trimming cut 6 bases from V and 5 bases from J; bases unmatched to any gene: 11. CDR1 and CDR2 (germline): MDHEN, SYDVKM. Using a constant-region primer together with a V-primer adapter, TCRs were subjected to roughly 20 PCR cycles of amplification. TCRdb re-analysed the reads in MiXCR, keeping a single row per CDR3 protein. Among tens of thousands of distinct CDR3 sequences listed, roughly 12% were seen once.

This specimen was PBMCs, taken before treatment. V is TRBV28 and J is TRBJ1-2, with 8 bases fitting TRBD1. The source is a female donor with ovarian cancer. The CDR3 protein is CASSYPTGADYGYTF. The CDR3 nucleotides read TGTGCCAGCAGCTACCCGACAGGGGCGGATTATGGCTACACCTTC.